This T cell receptor beta chain was identified in a study of regulatory T cells in long-lasting Graves disease. At the level of the study: Prior antithyroid drug treatment in newly diagnosed Graves' patients lasted under 3 months. The study, taken as a whole, reports: TRBV28, TRBJ1-2 and TRBJ2-5 emerged as the favored segments in persistent disease. More public clonotypes were shared by persistent patients (around 2,500) than by new patients (roughly 930).

Time point here: newly diagnosed GD, antithyroid drugs for less than 3 months. PBMC RNA served as the TCR library source. Construction of the TCR beta libraries employed iRepertoire HTBI primers in conjunction with Arm-PCR of CDR3 regions. In the authors' methods: Identification yielded approximately 60 TRBV and 11 to 15 TRBJ segments across samples. Via MiXCR, TCRdb re-called the multiplex PCR reads, giving one row per CDR3 protein. TCRdb, not the original authors, processed these V and J calls. The repertoire consists of more than 300,000 distinct CDR3 sequences, with roughly a sixth occurring once and the leading ten covering 22%. In its sample, this clonotype was seen a few times. The antigen is undetermined. The ends were cut back, 8 bases at V and 5 bases at J, with 12 bases in the middle. This CDR3 has 12 amino acids.

This chain joins TRBV12-3 or TRBV12-4 and TRBJ1-2; D remains ambiguous. The receptor was isolated from a female donor with Graves disease. The sequencing here drew on peripheral blood mononuclear cells (PBMCs), taken at new diagnosis, from a patient treated with antithyroid drugs. As DNA, the CDR3 is TGTGCCAGCGTCAGAGAGGGTTATGGCTACACCTTC. It yields the protein CASVREGYGYTF.